This paragraph covers one TCR beta chain sequence. Between the trimmed V and J ends, which lost 4 bases and 2 bases, there was a span of 14 bases. The germline V gene encodes CDR1 LGHDT and CDR2 YNNKEL (reference sequence). This CDR3 spans 15 amino acids. TCRdb passed the RT-PCR reads through MiXCR, listing each CDR3 protein once. The table lists fewer than 800,000 distinct CDR3 sequences, over 12% of them singletons. This clonotype originated in a female donor in good health, serving as a healthy control. The chain combines TRBV3-1 with TRBJ2-5, with D perhaps TRBD2 (5 bases). Sequencing was done on a sample of memory CD4+ T cells from blood. CDR3: CASSRRATSQETQYF. For the CDR3, the DNA is TGTGCCAGCAGCCGGCGGGCTACTTCACAAGAGACCCAGTACTTC.